These 7 T cell receptor beta chains were sequenced from one sample in a study of blood T cells in healthy people across ages. Using a J-beta primer mix together with a sample-barcoded 5' primer, a second PCR was run for roughly 7 to 12 cycles. TCRdb called the 5' RACE reads again in MiXCR, with one record for every CDR3 protein. Of about 720,000 distinct CDR3 sequences in the sample, 22% were seen once. The sample was blood. The receptors originated from a man between 65 and 85 years old in good health.

As for this clonotype: Since a much larger clone is just one base distant, this may be a read error. J is TRBJ1-2 and V is TRBV20-1, with D possibly TRBD1 on 6 matching bases. Per germline, CDR1 DFQATT and CDR2 SNEGSKA (reference sequence). Trimming stripped 0 bases from V and 5 bases from J, with 16 bases between. The CDR3 runs to 15 residues. CDR3 residues: CSARDRTARGYGYTF. The CDR3 DNA is TGCAGTGCTAGAGATAGGACAGCCAGGGGATATGGCTACACCTTC.

This clonotype turned up a few times. The chain couples TRBV19 to TRBJ1-1, with TRBD1 matching over 8 bases. The CDR3 is made up of 14 amino acids. After removal of 5 bases from V and 10 bases from J, the junction contained 12 bases not matched to a gene. Germline loops: CDR1 LNHDA, CDR2 SQIVND (reference sequence). CDR3 DNA sequence: TGTGCCAGTAGTGTCCTGACAGGGGCGCGGCGAGCTTTCTTT. Translated, it gives CASSVLTGARRAFF.

This chain connects TRBV9 to TRBJ2-3, with D perhaps TRBD2 (6 bases). Between the trimmed V and J ends, which lost 0 bases and 6 bases, there was a span of 11 bases. CDR3 length equals 14 residues. CDR1 SGDLS and CDR2 YYNGEE come from the germline V gene. The CDR3 DNA reads TGTGCCAGCAGCGTAGTATTAGCGGTGGATACGCAGTATTTT. Amino acids: CASSVVLAVDTQYF.

This chain joins TRBV4-1 and TRBJ1-1, with 9 nucleotides matching TRBD1. V lost 4 bases, J lost 5 bases, and 5 bases stayed unmatched. CDR1 and CDR2 from the germline V gene are MGHRA and YSYEKL. CDR3 length: 14 residues. The CDR3 loop reads CASSRGDRETEAFF. For the CDR3, the DNA is TGCGCCAGCAGCCGGGGGGACAGGGAGACTGAAGCTTTCTTT.

Only a few counts were recorded for this clonotype. The chain recombines TRBV20-1 with TRBJ1-4; the D gene is possibly TRBD1 (5 bases). Trimming removed 3 bases at V and 10 bases at J, with 12 bases between. This CDR3 has 12 residues. Germline loops: CDR1 DFQATT, CDR2 SNEGSKA (reference sequence). The CDR3 DNA is TGCAGTGCTAGTATCCAGGGAGGAAAACTGTTTTTT. Translated: CSASIQGGKLFF.

Many counts were recorded for this clonotype. The rearrangement links TRBV5-5 to TRBJ2-5; no reliable D call. Per germline, CDR1 SGHKS and CDR2 YYEKEE (reference sequence). The CDR3 sequence is 13 residues long. The ends were cut back, 0 bases at V and 4 bases at J, with 7 bases in the middle. CDR3 sequence reads: CASSLVRGETQYF. CDR3 sequence (DNA): TGTGCCAGCAGCTTGGTGAGAGGAGAGACCCAGTACTTC.

This clonotype turned up a few times. V and J are TRBV7-2 and TRBJ2-3; the D is unclear. Germline CDR1 is SGHTA and CDR2 is FQGNSA. The CDR3 contains 17 residues. The ends were cut back, 1 base at V and 1 base at J, with 15 bases in the middle. The CDR3 is CASSLVGYGSGTDTQYF. The CDR3 DNA sequence: TGTGCCAGCAGCTTAGTCGGGTACGGCTCCGGCACAGATACGCAGTATTTT.